The 4 T cell receptor beta chains given below trace back to one sample, sequenced in a study of cytomegalovirus exposure and HLA in healthy donors. 13 Jbeta primers and 60 Vbeta primers were used for the PCR. Profiling relied on immunoSEQ multiplex PCR, and the TCRdb table lists in-frame clones only, not all of them. The table records 110,000 to 150,000 clones, 65% to 80% of them present only once. Material for sequencing was PBMCs. The source of these receptors is a man in his thirties or forties in good health and CMV-seronegative.

CDR3 sequence: CSVDGESDYGYTF. The CDR3 coding sequence is TGCAGCGTTGACGGGGAGTCGGACTATGGCTACACCTTC. The rearrangement links TRBV29-1 to TRBJ1-2; D remains ambiguous. Deletions cut 3 bases from V and 3 bases from J, with 11 bases between. Germline assignment: CDR1 SQVTM and CDR2 ANQGSEA. The CDR3 has 13 amino acids.

This sequence joins TRBV6-6 and TRBJ2-5; possibly TRBD2 for D (5 bases). The DNA matches TRBJ2-7 better at its end, which makes the J call doubtful. This CDR3 region has 15 residues. Germline values: CDR1 MNHNY, CDR2 SVGAGI (reference sequence). This chain's CDR3 is CASSLDWSFRYEQYF. The DNA for the CDR3 is TGTGCCAGCAGCCTGGACTGGTCCTTTCGGTACGAGCAGTACTTC.

The gene calls are TRBV4-1 and TRBJ2-7, with 9 bases matching TRBD1. CDR3 length equals 15 residues. J gave up 6 bases and V 1 base, and 7 bases lay outside the gene matches. Germline-derived CDR1 and CDR2 are MGHRA and YSYEKL. The CDR3, as DNA: TGCGCCAGCAGCCAAGGGGACAGGGATCTGATCGAGCAGTACTTC. Its protein product is CASSQGDRDLIEQYF.

There are a few counts of this clone. The genes are TRBV2 and TRBJ2-5; 10 bases align to TRBD2. V was clipped by 5 bases and J by 0 bases; unmatched bases: 12. This CDR3 is 18 amino acids long. Per germline, CDR1 SNHLY and CDR2 FYNNEI. CDR3 nucleotide sequence: TGTGCCAGCAGTTCCAACGTAGGACTAGCGGTCTACCAAGAGACCCAGTACTTC. Translation: CASSSNVGLAVYQETQYF.